This record looks at one T cell receptor (beta chain) sequence and its context. This clone was picked up a small number of times. This receptor's antigen is unknown. No clone much larger than this one lies a single base away; base qualities are absent. The sample comes from a study of CD8+ T cells in alopecia areata (dated by TCRdb to 2017 to 2018). Looking at the study overall: To study T cell clonal expansion in alopecia areata, the researchers applied high-throughput TCRbeta sequencing to both the C3H/HeJ mouse model and human patients. Scalp tissue and sorted CD4+ and CD8+ peripheral blood T cells from patchy and totalis/universalis alopecia areata patients and from healthy controls were covered by human TCRbeta sequencing. Scalp clonality was compared among normal scalp (n=4), patchy alopecia areata scalp (n=8), and alopecia totalis/universalis scalp (n=8). The RNA source kit depended on sample type: the PAXgene miRNA kit for fixed scalp, the miRNeasy kit for PBMCs, and the RNeasy kit for mouse skin. immunoSEQ multiplex PCR using 35 Vbeta forward primers and 13 Jbeta reverse primers was used to amplify TCRbeta CDR3 regions. General findings and caveats noted by the study authors: Shared TCR sequences between patients were less evident than in mice, which may be partly attributable to HLA diversity in the patient population. Unlike mouse skin, where gammadelta T cells dominate, normal human skin contains resident alphabeta T cells that get sequenced too, which complicates analysis of the scalp TCR repertoire. Compared with normal scalp, lesional scalp had higher clonality and more expanded CD8+ clones, particularly in alopecia totalis/universalis, a pattern that suggests antigenic drive.

The library relied on the immunoSEQ multiplex PCR assay. To provide template for TCR sequencing, every sample had RNA extracted and reverse transcribed into cDNA. SuperScript III was used for first-strand cDNA synthesis, primed with a 2:1 mix of oligo-dT and random hexamers. Amplification bias was assessed with a synthetic immune receptor repertoire, and residual bias was removed computationally. The published analysis was carried out like this. Raw reads were preprocessed to remove errors, and CDR3 was defined by IMGT conventions from the conserved cysteine to phenylalanine. Clonality was computed by normalizing Shannon entropy by log2 of the number of productive unique TCRs and subtracting the result from 1. Whether each scalp clone was CD4 or CD8 was inferred by checking scalp TCRbeta sequences against the CD4 and CD8 repertoires from sorted blood. TCRdb holds this immuneACCESS table with in-frame rearrangements only. Some clones are missing; in checked studies, unresolved V genes explain under half, and the rest has no known cause. Clone size and the V and J calls come from that table; the DNA yielded D and trimming. Counted in this sample were about 110,000 clones; over 55% of them appeared once. The ten top clones hold roughly 25% of the sample.

Peripheral blood and lesional scalp punch biopsies were obtained from patients with alopecia areata. PBMCs were isolated by density centrifugation and stained for CD3, CD4 and CD8, after which CD4+ and CD8+ T cells were sorted on a FACSAria. As part of a multicenter biomarker study, untreated alopecia areata patients were recruited. In four or five patients from the biomarker study, the blood CD8+ T cells went through an additional sort into NKG2D-low and NKG2D-high fractions. The sample consisted of NKG2D-low CD8+ T cells sorted from blood. The sample's cell subset or site label, in plain terms: sorted CD8+ NKG2D-low blood T cells. This TCR was sampled from a human donor with alopecia areata.

CDR3 region: CAITGTSSYNEQFF. The sequenced DNA is TGTGCCATCACCGGGACGAGCTCCTACAATGAGCAGTTCTTC. This chain is built from TRBV28 and TRBJ2-1; the D gene cannot be resolved beyond TRBD1 or TRBD2, each matching 5 bases. CDR1 and CDR2 are drawn from the germline V gene: MDHEN, SYDVKM. Trimming removed 10 bases from V and 0 bases from J, leaving 13 bases between the germline ends. Inclusive of the bounding cysteine and phenylalanine, the CDR3 is 14 residues long. The sequence is cut down to CDR3 DNA, 42 bases in frame from base 1.